Listed here is a single T cell receptor (beta chain). The method was immunoSEQ multiplex PCR; TCRdb's version includes in-frame clones alone and lacks a portion of them. The sample has tens of thousands of clones, over 95% seen once. This entry belongs to a study of technical replicates of blood from several donors. Sequenced material: T cells isolated from PBMCs. The TCR was taken from a human donor in good health.

The CDR3 DNA follows: TGCGCCAGCGGCATTAGCCGACAGGGGCGGGGGAATGAGCAGTTCTTC. Its protein is CASGISRQGRGNEQFF. The chain is built from TRBV5-1 and TRBJ2-1, with D possibly being TRBD1 (8 bases). V was clipped by 7 bases and J by 7 bases, with 24 bases between them. Looked up from germline, CDR1 is SGHRS and CDR2 is YFSETQ. The CDR3 runs 16 residues. The full variable domain, in which reference TRBV5-1 and TRBJ2-1 provide the parts outside the CDR3, is KAGVTQTPRYLIKTRGQQVTLSCSPISGHRSVSWYQQTPGQGLQFLFEYFSETQRNKGNFPGRFSGRQFSNSRSEMNVSTLELGDSALYLCASGISRQGRGNEQFFGPGTRLTVL.